Here is one TCR beta chain with its context. Random hexamers primed reverse transcription of about 0.5 to 1 ug RNA. Amplification of TCR beta CDR3 was carried out by immunoSEQ multiplex PCR, which covered 54 Vbeta and 13 Jbeta segments. MiXCR, run by TCRdb on the immunoSEQ multiplex PCR reads, gives a single entry per CDR3 protein. The sample contains more than 150,000 distinct CDR3 sequences, approximately 96% of which appear only once. This entry belongs to a study of CD8 T cells in Susac syndrome. Germline V gene sequence: CDR1 SEHNR, CDR2 FQNEAQ (reference sequence). This CDR3 has 14 amino acids. V shed 3 bases and J shed 5 bases, with 13 bases lying between them.

The chain employs TRBV7-9 and TRBJ1-2; D not resolved. The sample consisted of CD4+ T cells from PBMCs. The sequence derives from a human donor with Susac syndrome. CDR3 DNA sequence: TGTGCCAGCAGCTTTGGCCGGGCCGATTATGGCTACACCTTC. The encoded protein is CASSFGRADYGYTF.